This passage covers 20 T cell receptor beta chains from one sample sequenced in a study of cytomegalovirus exposure and HLA in healthy donors. Amplification used 60 Vbeta primers and 13 Jbeta primers. Using immunoSEQ multiplex PCR, the repertoire was profiled, and TCRdb retains in-frame clones only, with some absent. The sample includes 200,000 or so clones, approximately 81% of them seen just once. The sequenced sample was PBMCs. Receptors were obtained from a woman between 18 and 29 years old in good health and CMV-seropositive.

This clone was counted a few times. The genes are TRBV19 and TRBJ1-2, with TRBD1 matching over 8 bases. Germline CDR1 LNHDA, CDR2 SQIVND (reference sequence). This CDR3 has 13 residues. After removal of 7 bases from V and 4 bases from J, the junction contained 5 bases not matched to a gene. CDR3 sequence (DNA): TGTGCCAGTACCCCCGGGACAGGCTATGGCTACACCTTC. It encodes CASTPGTGYGYTF. Supplemented by reference TRBV19 and TRBJ1-2, the full variable domain reads DGGITQSPKYLFRKEGQNVTLSCEQNLNHDAMYWYRQDPGQGLRLIYYSQIVNDFQKGDIAEGYSVSREKKESFPLTVTSAQKNPTAFYLCASTPGTGYGYTFGSGTRLTVV.

This chain links TRBV11-1 with TRBJ2-1, with a possible D match to TRBD1 (5 bases). Looked up from germline, CDR1 is SGHAT and CDR2 is FQDESV (reference sequence). The CDR3 runs to 13 residues. V gave up 1 base and J gave up 7 bases, with 8 bases separating them. The CDR3 DNA sequence: TGTGCCAGCAGCTTAGACGGACATAATGAGCAGTTCTTC. Translated, it gives CASSLDGHNEQFF.

CDR3 residues: CASSLTFRGEQYF. In DNA form, the CDR3 reads TGTGCCAGCAGCCTCACCTTCAGGGGCGAGCAGTACTTC. The rearrangement joins TRBV7-7 to TRBJ2-7, with a tentative D call TRBD1 (6 bases). This CDR3 is 13 amino acids long. In germline, CDR1 is SSHAT, CDR2 FNYEAQ (reference sequence). V lost 5 bases to trimming and J lost 6 bases, with 14 bases between them.

This clone was picked up a small number of times. The chain joins TRBV7-2 to TRBJ1-5; 8 bases match TRBD1. Germline-derived CDR1 and CDR2 are SGHTA and FQGNSA. Trimming removed 6 bases from V and 7 bases from J; junction bases left unmatched: 8. CDR3 length: 14 residues. CDR3 sequence: CASSQNRGGQPQHF. In nucleotides, the CDR3 is TGTGCCAGCAGTCAAAACAGGGGGGGACAGCCCCAGCATTTT.

This clone was seen once. The V and J genes are TRBV19 and TRBJ1-2; D is uncertain. CDR1 is LNHDA, CDR2 SQIVND, per germline (reference sequence). This CDR3 contains 13 residues. V lost 5 bases and J 5 bases, leaving 12 bases between the germline ends. This CDR3 is CASSSQAIYGYTF. The CDR3 nucleotides are TGTGCCAGTAGTTCCCAGGCTATATATGGCTACACCTTC.

This clone was observed a single time. The chain links TRBV19 to TRBJ1-4, with 9 bases matching TRBD1. Germline loops: CDR1 LNHDA, CDR2 SQIVND (reference sequence). With V trimmed by 1 base and J by 8 bases, 5 bases remained unmatched. The CDR3 has 15 amino acids. The CDR3 spells CASSIGQGVEEKLFF. In nucleotides, the CDR3 is TGTGCCAGTAGTATAGGACAGGGGGTAGAAGAAAAACTGTTTTTT.

The genes are TRBV5-4 and TRBJ2-7; D perhaps matches TRBD2 (5 bases). CDR1 and CDR2 (germline): SGHNT, YYREEE (reference sequence). This CDR3 has 17 residues. Trimming cost V 1 base and J 2 bases, with 19 bases left between them. The CDR3 loop reads CASSLIQRTSRTYEQYV. The CDR3 region has the DNA TGTGCCAGCAGCTTGATCCAGCGGACCTCACGAACCTACGAGCAGTACGTC.

This clone appeared a single time. This chain uses TRBV13 with TRBJ1-1; 10 nucleotides align to TRBD1. The J segment lost 1 base and the V segment lost 5 bases, leaving 10 bases of the junction unmatched. This CDR3 has 17 amino acids. Per germline, CDR1 PRHDT and CDR2 FYEKMQ (reference sequence). In DNA, the CDR3 is TGTGCCAGCAGCCGCGACAGGGGGCAGCTCTGGAACACTGAAGCTTTCTTT. Its protein is CASSRDRGQLWNTEAFF. The full variable domain, with the rest looked up from reference TRBV13 and TRBJ1-1, is AAGVIQSPRHLIKEKRETATLKCYPIPRHDTVYWYQQGPGQDPQFLISFYEKMQSDKGSIPDRFSAQQFSDYHSELNMSSLELGDSALYFCASSRDRGQLWNTEAFFGQGTRLTVV.

This clone was seen a handful of times. The rearrangement uses TRBV6-4 and TRBJ2-3, with 10 nucleotides matching TRBD2. Per the germline V gene, CDR1 is MRHNA and CDR2 is SNTAGT. V shed 2 bases, J shed 5 bases, and the junction held 7 bases outside the gene matches. This CDR3 comprises 16 residues. The CDR3 DNA reads as TGTGCCAGCAGTGACCAAGCGGGGGGGCCGGGAGATACGCAGTATTTT. Residues: CASSDQAGGPGDTQYF.

This chain connects TRBV11-2 to TRBJ1-1, with 7 bases fitting TRBD1. The CDR3 has 14 residues. The J segment lost 7 bases and the V segment lost 2 bases, leaving 7 bases of the junction unmatched. Per the germline V gene, CDR1 is SGHAT and CDR2 is FQNNGV. In DNA form, the CDR3 reads TGTGCCAGCAGCTTAAGGGGGCCCCGGATTGAAGCTTTCTTT. Its translation: CASSLRGPRIEAFF.

Here the CDR3 reads CASSLYRGGDQPQHF. CDR3 in DNA: TGTGCCAGCAGTTTATACCGGGGGGGAGATCAGCCCCAGCATTTT. V is TRBV27 and J is TRBJ1-5; tentatively, D is TRBD1 (5 bases). V lost 1 base and J 5 bases, leaving 12 bases between the germline ends. CDR1 MNHEY and CDR2 SMNVEV come from the germline V gene (reference sequence). The CDR3 totals 15 residues.

The gene calls are TRBV29-1 and TRBJ2-5; no clear D gene. The CDR3 has 10 amino acids. V was cut by 4 bases and J by 5 bases, with 5 bases left in between. CDR1 and CDR2 from the germline V gene are SQVTM and ANQGSEA. CDR3 amino acids: CSVGMETQYF. CDR3 nucleotides: TGCAGCGTTGGTATGGAGACCCAGTACTTC.

V and J are TRBV30 and TRBJ1-5; D not certain. Germline CDR1 reads GTSNPN; CDR2 reads SVGIG (reference sequence). This CDR3 has 14 residues. V shed 2 bases and J shed 3 bases, with 11 bases lying between them. The CDR3 bases are TGTGCCTGGAGTTTGGGCACTGTCAATCAGCCCCAGCATTTT. Amino acid sequence: CAWSLGTVNQPQHF.

Here the CDR3 reads CASSATGTDTDTQYF. For the CDR3, the DNA is TGTGCCAGCAGTGCGACCGGGACAGACACAGATACGCAGTATTTT. The chain recombines TRBV6-1 with TRBJ2-3, with 7 nucleotides matching TRBD1. J lost 2 bases, V lost 4 bases, and 6 bases had no gene match. The CDR3 consists of 15 residues. The germline CDR1 and CDR2 sequences are MNHNS and SASEGT.

This rearrangement joins TRBV7-2 to TRBJ2-5; the D gene is possibly TRBD1 (6 bases). This CDR3 contains 16 residues. Trimming shortened V by 1 base and J by 1 base, and 13 bases separated the two germline ends. CDR1 SGHTA and CDR2 FQGNSA come from the germline V gene. Here the CDR3 DNA reads TGTGCCAGCAGCTTAGTTGGGGACAACCTCCAAGAGACCCAGTACTTC. Protein: CASSLVGDNLQETQYF.

This clone was counted once. The rearrangement joins TRBV5-6 to TRBJ2-7; TRBD2 matches 10 bases. Trimming at V came to 5 bases and at J to 0 bases, leaving 11 bases not matched to a gene. In germline, CDR1 is SGHDT, CDR2 YYEEEE. There are 17 residues in the CDR3. As DNA, the CDR3 is TGTGCCAGCAGAACGCTCACTAGCGGGGACAGCTCCTACGAGCAGTACTTC. Translation gives CASRTLTSGDSSYEQYF.

J is TRBJ1-2 and V is TRBV7-2; perhaps TRBD1 as D (5 bases). The V gene lost 4 bases and the J gene lost 4 bases, with 22 bases spanning the gap. The CDR3 contains 17 residues. Germline loops: CDR1 SGHTA, CDR2 FQGNSA. Here the CDR3 DNA reads TGTGCCAGCAGCTCGAAAAACCGACCGGGGGTCAGCTATGGCTACACCTTC. As protein: CASSSKNRPGVSYGYTF.

This rearrangement joins TRBV7-2 to TRBJ1-1, with a possible D match to TRBD1 (5 bases). Germline values: CDR1 SGHTA, CDR2 FQGNSA. This CDR3 has 16 residues. V was shortened by 3 bases and J by 3 bases, with 17 bases between the two germline ends. The CDR3 loop is CASSFPGGMQDTEAFF. The CDR3 nucleotides are TGTGCCAGCAGCTTCCCCGGGGGGATGCAGGACACTGAAGCTTTCTTT.

This chain joins TRBV14 and TRBJ2-1; D call uncertain. The CDR3 sequence is 16 residues long. CDR1 is SGHDN, CDR2 FVKESK, per germline. Trimming cost V 1 base and J 2 bases, with 12 bases left between them. This chain's CDR3 is CASSQVGLGTYNEQFF. In nucleotides, the CDR3 is TGTGCCAGCAGCCAAGTTGGTCTAGGAACCTACAATGAGCAGTTCTTC.

V and J are TRBV7-8 and TRBJ1-3; D is uncertain. Trimming removed 3 bases from V and 2 bases from J, with 17 bases in between. The CDR3 has 17 amino acids. Germline CDR1 reads SGHVS; CDR2 reads FQNEAQ. In DNA form, the CDR3 reads TGTGCCAGCAGCTTTTTCTCTAAGGGAGAGGCTGGAAACACCATATATTTT. Its protein is CASSFFSKGEAGNTIYF.